A single sample is the source of the 32 T cell receptor beta chains below, sequenced in a study of T cell responses to AZD1222 COVID-19 vaccine. Data came from immunoSEQ multiplex PCR; TCRdb stores just in-frame clones and leaves some out. The repertoire holds about 78,000 clones, about nine tenths seen once, with around 3.4% in the top ten. The material sequenced was peripheral blood, taken 28 days after the second AZD1222 dose. The receptor set was obtained from an adult who received the AZD1222 COVID-19 vaccine.

The chain combines TRBV27 with TRBJ1-1; D perhaps matches TRBD1 (5 bases). This CDR3 contains 11 residues. In germline, CDR1 is MNHEY, CDR2 SMNVEV (reference sequence). Trimming pared 6 bases from V and 3 bases from J, leaving 5 bases between. In DNA, the CDR3 is TGTGCCAGCAGAGGGGACACTGAAGCTTTCTTT. It translates to CASRGDTEAFF.

The chain is built from TRBV19 and TRBJ1-2, with 7 positions matching TRBD1. Germline V gene lookup returns CDR1 LNHDA and CDR2 SQIVND (reference sequence). Unmatched junction bases numbered 13, after V lost 5 bases and J lost 7 bases. The CDR3 consists of 15 residues. The CDR3 protein is CASSPQTGEVGGYTF. Here the CDR3 DNA reads TGTGCCAGTAGTCCGCAAACAGGGGAGGTCGGTGGCTACACCTTC. Full variable domain (missing parts from reference TRBV19 and TRBJ1-2): DGGITQSPKYLFRKEGQNVTLSCEQNLNHDAMYWYRQDPGQGLRLIYYSQIVNDFQKGDIAEGYSVSREKKESFPLTVTSAQKNPTAFYLCASSPQTGEVGGYTFGSGTRLTVV.

This chain uses TRBV11-1 with TRBJ2-3; the D gene is possibly TRBD1 (6 bases). Germline values: CDR1 SGHAT, CDR2 FQDESV (reference sequence). This CDR3 is built from 14 residues. Trimming pared 5 bases from V and 2 bases from J, leaving 11 bases between. CDR3 amino acids: CASSPDRLTDTQYF. The CDR3 DNA is TGTGCCAGCAGCCCAGACAGGCTCACAGATACGCAGTATTTT.

This chain joins TRBV30 and TRBJ1-3; D ambiguous. V was pared by 1 base and J by 1 base, with 14 bases between. The CDR3 is 16 amino acids. Germline V gene sequence: CDR1 GTSNPN, CDR2 SVGIG (reference sequence). The CDR3 loop is CAWSAAYSRSGNTIYF. For the CDR3, the DNA is TGTGCCTGGAGTGCCGCTTACAGCAGGTCTGGAAACACCATATATTTT.

The chain combines TRBV2 with TRBJ2-2, with TRBD2 matching over 10 bases. CDR1 and CDR2 from the germline V gene are SNHLY and FYNNEI. J gave up 4 bases and V 1 base, and 3 bases lay outside the gene matches. The CDR3 sequence is 16 residues long. The CDR3 bases are TGTGCCAGCAGTGAAGACAGCGGGGGGGCCACCGGGGAGCTGTTTTTT. It encodes CASSEDSGGATGELFF.

The rearrangement joins TRBV7-9 to TRBJ1-6; D call uncertain. The CDR3 runs to 16 residues. Between the trimmed V and J ends, which lost 2 bases and 0 bases, there was a span of 8 bases. The germline V gene encodes CDR1 SEHNR and CDR2 FQNEAQ (reference sequence). In DNA form, the CDR3 reads TGTGCCAGCAGCTTAAGACGGGACTCCTATAATTCACCCCTCCACTTT. The encoded protein is CASSLRRDSYNSPLHF.

V and J are TRBV7-8 and TRBJ2-7; D remains unclear. CDR3 length: 14 amino acids. Germline CDR1 and CDR2: SGHVS and FQNEAQ. V was shortened by 3 bases and J by 3 bases, with 12 bases between the two germline ends. In DNA, the CDR3 is TGTGCCAGCAGCTTCGAGGCGCCCGGCTACGAGCAGTACTTC. Protein: CASSFEAPGYEQYF.

The rearrangement uses TRBV6-5 and TRBJ1-5, with D uncertain. Germline V gene data show CDR1 as MNHEY and CDR2 as SVGAGI. V lost 2 bases to trimming and J lost 5 bases, with 10 bases between them. The CDR3 sequence is 14 residues long. The CDR3 DNA reads TGTGCCAGCAGTTACGACTCCGTCTATCAGCCCCAGCATTTT. Its protein is CASSYDSVYQPQHF.

The rearrangement joins TRBV2 to TRBJ1-2, with TRBD1 as a possible D gene (6 bases). Per the germline V gene, CDR1 is SNHLY and CDR2 is FYNNEI. This CDR3 is built from 15 residues. Trimming cost V 6 bases and J 8 bases, with 22 bases left between them. CDR3 in amino acids: CASSSGWGGARGYTF. The CDR3 nucleotides are TGTGCCAGCAGCTCGGGCTGGGGGGGCGCGCGGGGCTACACCTTC.

The chain couples TRBV19 to TRBJ1-5, with D unclear. Trimming cost V 3 bases and J 6 bases, with 12 bases left between them. CDR3 size: 14 residues. Germline V gene lookup returns CDR1 LNHDA and CDR2 SQIVND (reference sequence). This CDR3 is CASSIELGAQPQHF. CDR3 sequence (DNA): TGTGCCAGTAGTATTGAGTTAGGTGCTCAGCCCCAGCATTTT.

This chain links TRBV11-3 with TRBJ1-2; D is uncertain. The V gene lost 1 base and the J gene lost 4 bases, with 7 bases spanning the gap. This CDR3 has 13 residues. Germline assignment: CDR1 SGHNT and CDR2 YENEEA. The CDR3 here is CASSLGTFYGYTF. The DNA for the CDR3 is TGTGCCAGCAGCTTAGGGACGTTCTATGGCTACACCTTC.

The chain couples TRBV6-5 to TRBJ2-2; D not resolved. Trimming shortened V by 6 bases and J by 2 bases, and 10 bases separated the two germline ends. Looked up from germline, CDR1 is MNHEY and CDR2 is SVGAGI. The CDR3 loop spans 14 amino acids. The CDR3 DNA reads as TGTGCCAGCAGGCCAGACTTTAACACCGGGGAGCTGTTTTTT. It is translated as CASRPDFNTGELFF.

The chain is built from TRBV3-1 (or the pseudogene TRBV3-2) and TRBJ1-2; TRBD1 matches 9 bases. CDR1 and CDR2 (germline): LGHDT, YNNKEL (reference sequence). V shed 3 bases, J shed 8 bases, and the junction held 13 bases outside the gene matches. The CDR3 is 16 residues long. The CDR3 reads CASSHRGTGIIYGYTF. The CDR3 region has the DNA TGTGCCAGCAGCCACCGAGGGACAGGGATAATCTACGGCTACACCTTC.

The chain's CDR3 is CASSFSAGNSYEQYF. The CDR3 region has the DNA TGTGCCAGCAGCTTCTCCGCCGGAAACTCCTACGAGCAGTACTTC. The V gene is TRBV3-1 (or the pseudogene TRBV3-2), the J gene TRBJ2-7; D gene uncertain. Germline V lookup: CDR1 LGHDT, CDR2 YNNKEL (reference sequence). The CDR3 is 15 amino acids. V dropped 5 bases and J dropped 0 bases, with 14 bases sitting between them.

On this clone itself: The sample holds other DNA sequences that translate to the same CDR3. This chain connects TRBV4-3 to TRBJ1-2; a possible D gene is TRBD1 (6 bases). Trimming shortened V by 4 bases and J by 2 bases, and 11 bases separated the two germline ends. Germline V gene data show CDR1 as LGHNA and CDR2 as YSLEER. This CDR3 is 14 amino acids long. The CDR3 sequence is CASSPWTDNYGYTF. Here the CDR3 DNA reads TGCGCCAGCAGCCCCTGGACAGACAACTATGGCTACACCTTC.

The chain links TRBV28 to TRBJ1-1; D remains ambiguous. CDR1 is MDHEN, CDR2 SYDVKM, per germline. This CDR3 comprises 14 residues. V was shortened by 2 bases and J by 6 bases, with 13 bases between the two germline ends. This CDR3 reads CASSLHGGYAEAFF. CDR3 coding DNA: TGTGCCAGCAGTTTACATGGAGGGTATGCTGAAGCTTTCTTT.

V and J are TRBV18 and TRBJ2-7; 7 bases map to TRBD1. The V gene's germline CDR1 is KGHSH and CDR2 LQKENI. The ends lost 0 bases at V and 1 base at J; junction bases unmatched: 6. CDR3 length equals 16 residues. The CDR3 DNA is TGTGCCAGCTCACCACCCGACAGGGCATCATCCTACGAGCAGTACTTC. Translation gives CASSPPDRASSYEQYF. Full variable domain (outside the CDR3, taken from reference TRBV18 and TRBJ2-7): NAGVMQNPRHLVRRRGQEARLRCSPMKGHSHVYWYRQLPEEGLKFMVYLQKENIIDESGMPKERFSAEFPKEGPSILRIQQVVRGDSAAYFCASSPPDRASSYEQYFGPGTRLTVT.

The chain recombines TRBV6-5 with TRBJ2-3, with D possibly matching TRBD1 (5 bases). The V end lost 6 bases, the J end lost 10 bases, and 14 bases lay between the germline ends. This CDR3 is 12 amino acids long. The germline gives CDR1 MNHEY, CDR2 SVGAGI. The DNA for the CDR3 is TGTGCCAGCAGCCGCAGGACATCCCCGCAGTATTTT. Translation gives CASSRRTSPQYF.

This sequence joins TRBV7-2 and TRBJ2-1; the match to TRBD2 covers 9 bases. The CDR3 consists of 15 residues. V gave up 2 bases and J gave up 8 bases; unmatched junction bases: 7. Germline-derived CDR1 and CDR2 are SGHTA and FQGNSA. CDR3 sequence: CASSLFSGRADEQFF. DNA for the CDR3: TGTGCCAGCAGCTTATTTAGCGGGAGAGCTGATGAGCAGTTCTTC.

This clone occurred a few times. This sequence joins TRBV14 and TRBJ2-1; D uncertain. This CDR3 has 11 residues. V lost 6 bases to trimming and J lost 3 bases, with 3 bases between them. Germline V gene data show CDR1 as SGHDN and CDR2 as FVKESK. The CDR3 DNA is TGTGCCAGCAGGGGCTACAATGAGCAGTTCTTC. It specifies CASRGYNEQFF.

V and J are TRBV5-1 and TRBJ1-2; maybe TRBD1 (6 bases). CDR1 SGHRS and CDR2 YFSETQ come from the germline V gene. The CDR3 totals 13 residues. V lost 1 base and J lost 7, with 11 bases in between. CDR3 nucleotide sequence: TGCGCCAGCAGCTTGTCAGGGGAGGGTGGCTACACCTTC. Residues: CASSLSGEGGYTF.

The rearrangement links TRBV4-1 to TRBJ2-2, with a weak D call TRBD2 (5 bases). Germline values: CDR1 MGHRA, CDR2 YSYEKL. The V end was cut by 6 bases, the J end by 4 bases, with 12 bases between. The CDR3 sequence is 14 residues long. The CDR3, as DNA: TGCGCCAGCAGTCACCCAGCGGCCACCGGGGAGCTGTTTTTT. It is translated as CASSHPAATGELFF.

This clone was recorded once. The chain carries TRBV3-1 (or the pseudogene TRBV3-2) and TRBJ1-5, with 10 bases fitting TRBD1. The V and J ends lost 3 bases and 6 bases, in that order; junction bases with no gene match: 2. The V gene's germline CDR1 is LGHDT and CDR2 YNNKEL (reference sequence). This CDR3 is 14 amino acids long. CDR3 DNA sequence: TGTGCCAGCAGCCAGACAGGGGGCGGTCAGCCCCAGCATTTT. Encoded protein: CASSQTGGGQPQHF.

This rearrangement joins TRBV2 to TRBJ1-4; D is unresolved. Trimming pared 3 bases from V and 4 bases from J, leaving 9 bases between. There are 14 residues in the CDR3. Germline CDR1 reads SNHLY; CDR2 reads FYNNEI. CDR3 sequence: CASSESRGNEKLFF. DNA of the CDR3: TGTGCCAGCAGTGAGTCCCGGGGTAATGAAAAACTGTTTTTT.

The chain recombines TRBV5-1 with TRBJ1-2; unclear D gene. Per germline, CDR1 SGHRS and CDR2 YFSETQ. This CDR3 region has 15 residues. Trimming shortened V by 0 bases and J by 6 bases, and 15 bases separated the two germline ends. CDR3: CASSLEGSDSDGYTF. The CDR3 nucleotides are TGCGCCAGCAGCTTGGAGGGCTCGGATTCGGATGGCTACACCTTC.

This clone was seen just once. This chain joins TRBV24-1 and TRBJ2-1; TRBD1 matches at 8 bases. The CDR3 spans 13 residues. Germline trimming cut 3 bases from V and 10 bases from J; bases unmatched to any gene: 4. Germline CDR1 and CDR2: KGHDR and SFDVKD. The CDR3 sequence: CATSDQTGDEQFF. CDR3 DNA: TGTGCCACCAGTGATCAGACAGGGGACGAGCAGTTCTTC.

V gene TRBV2 combines with J gene TRBJ2-7; unclear D gene. This CDR3 has 13 residues. Looked up from germline, CDR1 is SNHLY and CDR2 is FYNNEI. Deletions cut 7 bases from V and 11 bases from J, with 21 bases between. Written as DNA, the CDR3 is TGTGCCAGCAAGGGAATACAAACCGGAGTAAAGTACTTC. Encoded protein: CASKGIQTGVKYF.

V is TRBV3-1 (or the pseudogene TRBV3-2) and J is TRBJ1-6, with D perhaps matching TRBD1 (5 bases). V was shortened by 1 base and J by 7 bases, with 11 bases between the two germline ends. Germline CDR1 is LGHDT and CDR2 is YNNKEL (reference sequence). The CDR3 contains 15 residues. Here the CDR3 reads CASSQGSGGNSPLHF. The CDR3 nucleotides are TGTGCCAGCAGCCAAGGGAGTGGGGGGAATTCACCCCTCCACTTT.

Comment on this clone: This specimen includes other DNA sequences encoding the same CDR3. The chain's CDR3 is CASSQVRADTQYF. DNA for the CDR3: TGTGCCAGCAGCCAAGTGCGCGCAGATACGCAGTATTTT. The J gene is TRBJ2-3, the V gene TRBV3-1 (or the pseudogene TRBV3-2), with D unresolved. The CDR3 covers 13 residues. Germline V gene data show CDR1 as LGHDT and CDR2 as YNNKEL (reference sequence). Trimming left V 1 base short and J 4 bases short, with 6 bases between.

The V gene is TRBV11-3, the J gene TRBJ2-5, with no clear D. Deletions cut 0 bases from V and 4 bases from J, with 12 bases between. The CDR3 sequence is 15 residues long. CDR1 SGHNT and CDR2 YENEEA come from the germline V gene. DNA of the CDR3: TGTGCCAGCAGCTTAGAACCGGCCTTCCTAGAGACCCAGTACTTC. The encoded protein is CASSLEPAFLETQYF.

V gene TRBV30 combines with J gene TRBJ1-5; D is perhaps TRBD1 (6 bases). The ends were cut back, 2 bases at V and 7 bases at J, with 9 bases in the middle. Germline values: CDR1 GTSNPN, CDR2 SVGIG (reference sequence). CDR3 size: 12 residues. DNA for the CDR3: TGTGCCTGGAGTTCGGGGGCCCAGCCCCAGCATTTT. This translates into CAWSSGAQPQHF.

The V call is TRBV10-3, the J call TRBJ2-2; 10 positions agree with TRBD2. The CDR3 runs 13 residues. V shed 10 bases and J 5 bases; nucleotides not matched to a gene: 4. The germline V gene has CDR1 ENHRY and CDR2 SYGVKD. CDR3 sequence reads: CATQREGTGELFF. DNA for the CDR3: TGTGCCACCCAGCGGGAGGGTACCGGGGAGCTGTTTTTT.